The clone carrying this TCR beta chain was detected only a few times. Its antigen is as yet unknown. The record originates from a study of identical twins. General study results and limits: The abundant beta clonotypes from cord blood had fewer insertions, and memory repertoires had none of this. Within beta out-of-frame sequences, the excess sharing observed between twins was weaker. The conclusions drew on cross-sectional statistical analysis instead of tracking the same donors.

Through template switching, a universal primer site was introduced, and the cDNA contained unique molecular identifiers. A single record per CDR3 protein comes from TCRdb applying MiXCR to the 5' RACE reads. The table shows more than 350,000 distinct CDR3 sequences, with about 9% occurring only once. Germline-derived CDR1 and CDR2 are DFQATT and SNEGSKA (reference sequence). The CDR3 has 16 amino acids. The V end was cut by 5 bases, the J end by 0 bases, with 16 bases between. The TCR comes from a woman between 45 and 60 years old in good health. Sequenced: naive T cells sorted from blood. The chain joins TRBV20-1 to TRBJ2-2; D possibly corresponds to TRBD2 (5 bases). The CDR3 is CSAQDASGTNTGELFF. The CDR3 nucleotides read TGCAGTGCTCAGGACGCCTCCGGGACGAACACCGGGGAGCTGTTTTTT.